This TCR beta chain stems from a study of T cell clonotyping in hematopoietic cell transplantation. Study at large: Pretransplant recipient samples were taken after cytoreduction.

Study observations and caveats: Without cell sorting, CD4 versus CD8 contributions remain unresolved. At the given depth, recipient repertoires were over 95% de novo clonotypes.

Time point here: recipient sample about 28 days before transplant, after cytoreduction. Per the germline V gene, CDR1 is SEHNR and CDR2 is FQNEAQ (reference sequence). The CDR3 sequence is 15 residues long. The ends were cut back, 1 base at V and 8 bases at J, with 17 bases in the middle. A remark on this clone: Antigen specificity is unknown.

Sequenced by immunoSEQ multiplex PCR; TCRdb stores in-frame clones only, minus some. The sample holds about 27,000 clones, 60% to 80% seen once. The clonotype was recovered from a man aged 50 to 60 with myelodysplastic syndrome. Some clones in this sample may be carry-over from other donors' samples. J is TRBJ1-2 and V is TRBV7-9; no firm D call. Sequenced material: peripheral blood mononuclear cells, taken before stem cell transplant. In DNA form, the CDR3 reads TGTGCCAGCAGCTTAGAGTCTGGGAGCGGGAGAGGCTACACCTTC. Translated, it gives CASSLESGSGRGYTF.